A selection of T cell receptor beta chains follows, all from one sample in a study of response to subunit inactivated influenza vaccine. TCRdb passed the RT-PCR reads through MiXCR, listing each CDR3 protein once. The table has under 800,000 distinct CDR3 sequences, roughly 14% seen once; the top ten hold less than 9%. The sample here was PBMCs from blood, taken approximately 15 days before vaccination. The receptors originated from a man aged 50-60 years who received an inactivated influenza vaccine. Each CDR3 is given with its conserved first and last residue. D genes are given only for firm matches. Size tells how often a clone was seen (once, few, many) or the class of an expanded clone, and some rows leave it out.

J,D,size,V,DNA,CDR3
TRBJ2-5,.,few,TRBV7-9,TGTGCCAGCAGCGTGGGACCAGGCTCCCAAGAGACCCAGTACTTC,CASSVGPGSQETQYF
TRBJ1-5,.,.,TRBV4-2,TGTGCCAGCAGCCAAGATTCAGCCGGGGGCAATCAGCCCCAGCATTTT,CASSQDSAGGNQPQHF
TRBJ2-7,.,many,TRBV20-1,TGCAGTGCTAGAGCTCCGGGGCAGGCCACCTACGAGCAGTACTTC,CSARAPGQATYEQYF
TRBJ2-3,TRBD1,.,TRBV20-1,TGCAGTGCTAGTCGAACAGGGGTCGACAGCACAGATACGCAGTATTTT,CSASRTGVDSTDTQYF
TRBJ2-1,.,.,TRBV7-6,TGTGCCAGCAGCGACAGACCGGGATTCGACTCCTACAATGAGCAGTTCTTC,CASSDRPGFDSYNEQFF
TRBJ2-1,TRBD2,many,TRBV7-3,TGTGCCAGCAGCCCCCGGACTAGCGGTTACAATGAGCAGTTCTTC,CASSPRTSGYNEQFF
TRBJ2-7,.,.,TRBV5-1,TGCGCCAGCAGCTTCGGTGAGAGAACCTACGAGCAGTACTTC,CASSFGERTYEQYF
TRBJ2-1,TRBD1,few,TRBV20-1,TGCAGTGCTAGGAGACAGGGTCCCCCCTTACTCTACAATGAGCAGTTCTTC,CSARRQGPPLLYNEQFF
TRBJ2-5,.,.,TRBV7-7,TGTGCTAGCAGCTTCGGACCTTCTCAAGAGACCCAGTACTTC,CASSFGPSQETQYF
TRBJ1-2,TRBD1,.,TRBV20-1,TGCAGTGCTAGAGACGTGGACAGGACGAAACCTAACTATGGCTACACCTTC,CSARDVDRTKPNYGYTF
TRBJ1-5,.,few,TRBV4-3,TGCGCCAGCAGCCAAGGTTACTGGGAGAGCAATCAGCCCCAGCATTTT,CASSQGYWESNQPQHF
TRBJ2-3,.,few,TRBV4-3,TGCGCCAGTAGCCAAGAAAGCAGCGTCGATACGCAGTATTTT,CASSQESSVDTQYF
TRBJ1-3,.,.,TRBV5-1,TGCGCCAGCAGCTTGCTAGATGTCCGACCATTGCCGGGAAACACCATATATTTT,CASSLLDVRPLPGNTIYF
TRBJ1-4,TRBD1,few,TRBV28,TGTGCCAGCAGTCTCCGAGGGGGCCTTATAGGAAAACTGTTTTTT,CASSLRGGLIGKLFF
TRBJ2-7,.,.,TRBV28,TGTGCCAGCAGTCTTAGGACAGTCGCTCACGAGCAGTACTTC,CASSLRTVAHEQYF
TRBJ2-3,TRBD2,.,TRBV28,TGTGCCAGCAGTCTCATAGCGGGAGTCCCAGATACGCAGTATTTT,CASSLIAGVPDTQYF
TRBJ1-2,TRBD1,many,TRBV5-1,TGCGCCAGCAGCTCGGGACAGGGGACGGAGGGCTACACCTTC,CASSSGQGTEGYTF
TRBJ2-7,.,few,TRBV11-3,TGTGCCAGCAGCTTAGATGGGAATGTGGGCTACGAGCAGTACTTC,CASSLDGNVGYEQYF
TRBJ1-2,TRBD1,.,TRBV30,TGTGCCTGGAGCGAAAAAGGCCGACAGGGAAGGAATGGCTACACCTTC,CAWSEKGRQGRNGYTF
TRBJ2-3,.,.,TRBV28,TGTGCCAGCAGGAAGCCCCTAGGGGGCACAGATACGCAGTATTTT,CASRKPLGGTDTQYF
TRBJ2-7,TRBD2,few,TRBV10-3,TGTGCCATAGGGACTAGCGGCTACGAGCAGTACTTC,CAIGTSGYEQYF
TRBJ2-3,.,.,TRBV19,TGTGCCAGTAGTAGGACGCCTAGCACAGATACGCAGTATTTT,CASSRTPSTDTQYF
TRBJ2-1,.,many,TRBV21-1,TGTGCCAGCAGCATCCGGAGCGGGGGAGTGGGGGTCAATGAGCAGTTCTTC,CASSIRSGGVGVNEQFF
TRBJ1-1,.,.,TRBV5-4,TGTGCCAGCAGCTTGGCGGAGTTCATGAACACTGAAGCTTTCTTT,CASSLAEFMNTEAFF
TRBJ2-7,.,few,TRBV7-9,TGTGCCAGCAGCGAAATCCCTACAGGGACCTACGAGCAGTACTTC,CASSEIPTGTYEQYF
TRBJ1-2,.,few,TRBV27,TGTGCCAGCAGCACAACAGGGAACTATGGCTACACCTTC,CASSTTGNYGYTF
TRBJ2-3,TRBD1,.,TRBV4-2,TGTGCCAGCAGCCACAGACAGGGTGGTACAGATACGCAGTATTTT,CASSHRQGGTDTQYF
TRBJ2-1,TRBD1,few,TRBV7-2,TGTGCCAGCAGCGTCGACAGGGATGTTGGCAATGAGCAGTTCTTC,CASSVDRDVGNEQFF
TRBJ2-5,TRBD2,.,TRBV6-2/TRBV6-3,TGTGCCACCTCTAGCGGAACCGAGACCCAGTACTTC,CATSSGTETQYF